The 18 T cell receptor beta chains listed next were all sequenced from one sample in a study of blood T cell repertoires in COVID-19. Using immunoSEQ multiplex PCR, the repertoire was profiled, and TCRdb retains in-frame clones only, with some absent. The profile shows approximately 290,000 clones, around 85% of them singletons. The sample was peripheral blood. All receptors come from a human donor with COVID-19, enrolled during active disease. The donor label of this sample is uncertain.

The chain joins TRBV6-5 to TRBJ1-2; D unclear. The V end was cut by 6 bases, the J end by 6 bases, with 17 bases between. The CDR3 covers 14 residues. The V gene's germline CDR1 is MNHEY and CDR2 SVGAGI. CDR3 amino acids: CASRRPSGRDGYTF. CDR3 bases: TGTGCCAGCAGGAGACCTTCGGGGAGAGATGGCTACACCTTC.

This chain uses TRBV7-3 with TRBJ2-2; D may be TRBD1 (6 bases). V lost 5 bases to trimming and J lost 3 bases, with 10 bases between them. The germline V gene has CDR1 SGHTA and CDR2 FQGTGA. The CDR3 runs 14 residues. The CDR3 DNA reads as TGTGCCAGCAGCGTAAACAGGGACACCGGGGAGCTGTTTTTT. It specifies CASSVNRDTGELFF.

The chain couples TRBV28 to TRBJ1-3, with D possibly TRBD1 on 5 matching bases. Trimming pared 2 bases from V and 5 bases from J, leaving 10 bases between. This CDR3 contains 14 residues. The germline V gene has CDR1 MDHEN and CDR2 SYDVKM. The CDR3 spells CASSLGARRNTIYF. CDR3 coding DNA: TGTGCCAGCAGTTTAGGGGCACGTAGAAACACCATATATTTT.

The CDR3 DNA follows: TGCGCCAGCAGCCTGAGCGGCGGTGACTACGAGCAGTACTTC. It specifies CASSLSGGDYEQYF. The chain uses TRBV5-1 and TRBJ2-7; possibly TRBD2 for D (5 bases). The CDR3 sequence is 14 residues long. CDR1 is SGHRS, CDR2 YFSETQ, per germline. The V end lost 4 bases, the J end lost 3 bases, and 14 bases lay between the germline ends. The full variable domain, its missing parts supplied by reference TRBV5-1 and TRBJ2-7, is KAGVTQTPRYLIKTRGQQVTLSCSPISGHRSVSWYQQTPGQGLQFLFEYFSETQRNKGNFPGRFSGRQFSNSRSEMNVSTLELGDSALYLCASSLSGGDYEQYFGPGTRLTVT.

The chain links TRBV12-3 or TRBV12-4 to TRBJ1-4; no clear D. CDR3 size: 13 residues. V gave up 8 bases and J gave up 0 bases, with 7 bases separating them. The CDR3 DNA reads TGTGCCAGCGGGCGTGCAACTAATGAAAAACTGTTTTTT. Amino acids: CASGRATNEKLFF.

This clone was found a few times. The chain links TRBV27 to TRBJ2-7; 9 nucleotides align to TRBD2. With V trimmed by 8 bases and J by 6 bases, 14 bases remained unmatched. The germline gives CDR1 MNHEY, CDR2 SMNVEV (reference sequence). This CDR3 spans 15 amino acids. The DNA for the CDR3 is TGTGCCAGCTCGGATGGAGGACTAGCGCCATTCGAGCAGTACTTC. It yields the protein CASSDGGLAPFEQYF.

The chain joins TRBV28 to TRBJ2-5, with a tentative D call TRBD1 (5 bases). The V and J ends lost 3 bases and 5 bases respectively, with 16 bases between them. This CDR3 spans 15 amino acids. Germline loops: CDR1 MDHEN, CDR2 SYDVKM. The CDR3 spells CASSFVSNKGETQYF. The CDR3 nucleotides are TGTGCCAGCAGTTTTGTGTCGAATAAGGGGGAGACCCAGTACTTC.

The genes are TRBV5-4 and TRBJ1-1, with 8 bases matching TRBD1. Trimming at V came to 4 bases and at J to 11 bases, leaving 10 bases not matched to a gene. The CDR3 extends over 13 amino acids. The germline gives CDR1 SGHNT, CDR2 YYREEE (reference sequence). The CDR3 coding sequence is TGTGCCAGCAGCGAGGACAGGGTTGGAATGGCTTTCTTT. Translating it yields CASSEDRVGMAFF.

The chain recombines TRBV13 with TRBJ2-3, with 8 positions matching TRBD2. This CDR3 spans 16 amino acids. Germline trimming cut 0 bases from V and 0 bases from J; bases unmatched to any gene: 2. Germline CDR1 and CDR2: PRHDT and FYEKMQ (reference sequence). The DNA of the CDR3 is TGTGCCAGCAGCTTAGGGACTAGCGCCAGCACAGATACGCAGTATTTT. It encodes CASSLGTSASTDTQYF.

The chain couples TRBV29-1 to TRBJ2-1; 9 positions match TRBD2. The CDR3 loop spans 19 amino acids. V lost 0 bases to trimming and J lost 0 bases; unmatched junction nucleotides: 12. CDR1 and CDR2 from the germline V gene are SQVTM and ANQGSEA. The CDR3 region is CSVEDRQISGRGSYNEQFF. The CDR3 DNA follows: TGCAGCGTTGAAGATCGGCAGATTAGCGGGAGAGGCTCCTACAATGAGCAGTTCTTC.

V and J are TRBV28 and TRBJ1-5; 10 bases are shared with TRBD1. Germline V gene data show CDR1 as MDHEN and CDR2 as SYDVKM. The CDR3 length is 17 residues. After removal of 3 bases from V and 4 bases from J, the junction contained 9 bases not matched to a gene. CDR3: CASSFGTGALHNQPQHF. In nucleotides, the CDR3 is TGTGCCAGCAGTTTTGGGACAGGGGCCCTCCATAATCAGCCCCAGCATTTT.

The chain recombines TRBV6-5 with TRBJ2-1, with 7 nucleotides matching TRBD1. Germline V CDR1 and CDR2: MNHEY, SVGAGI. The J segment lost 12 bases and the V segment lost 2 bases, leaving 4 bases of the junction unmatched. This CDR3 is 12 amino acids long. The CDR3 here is CASSYRGTAQFF. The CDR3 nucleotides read TGTGCCAGCAGTTACAGGGGGACAGCGCAGTTCTTC.

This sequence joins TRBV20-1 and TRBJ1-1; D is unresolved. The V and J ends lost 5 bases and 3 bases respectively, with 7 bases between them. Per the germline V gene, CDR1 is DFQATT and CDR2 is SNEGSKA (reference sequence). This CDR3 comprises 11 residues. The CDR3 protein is CSAARDTEAFF. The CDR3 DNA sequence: TGCAGTGCTGCCCGGGACACTGAAGCTTTCTTT.

The CDR3 DNA sequence: TGTGCTAGTGGTACCGACAGGGGGCTGGCTAATGAAAAACTGTTTTTT. Translation gives CASGTDRGLANEKLFF. V gene TRBV12-5 combines with J gene TRBJ1-4; TRBD1 matches 10 bases. The germline V gene has CDR1 LGHNT and CDR2 FRNRAP. V lost 5 bases to trimming and J lost 3 bases; unmatched junction nucleotides: 6. The CDR3 is 16 residues long.

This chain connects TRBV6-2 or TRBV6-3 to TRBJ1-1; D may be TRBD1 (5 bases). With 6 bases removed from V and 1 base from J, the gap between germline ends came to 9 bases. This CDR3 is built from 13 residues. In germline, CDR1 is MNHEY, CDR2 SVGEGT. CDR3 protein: CASSWGGNTEAFF. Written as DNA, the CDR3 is TGTGCCAGCAGCTGGGGGGGGAACACTGAAGCTTTCTTT.

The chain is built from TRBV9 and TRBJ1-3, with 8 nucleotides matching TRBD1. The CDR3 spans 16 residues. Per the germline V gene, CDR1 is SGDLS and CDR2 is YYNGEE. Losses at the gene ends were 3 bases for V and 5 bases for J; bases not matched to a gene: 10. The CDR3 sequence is CASSEVMGTGRNTIYF. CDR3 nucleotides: TGTGCCAGCAGCGAAGTGATGGGGACAGGAAGAAACACCATATATTTT.

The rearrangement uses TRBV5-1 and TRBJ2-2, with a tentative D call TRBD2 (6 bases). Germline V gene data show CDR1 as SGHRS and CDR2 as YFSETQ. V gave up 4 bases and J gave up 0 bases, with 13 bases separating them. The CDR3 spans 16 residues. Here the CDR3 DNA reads TGCGCCAGCAGCCCTTCCTTAGCGGCGAACACCGGGGAGCTGTTTTTT. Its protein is CASSPSLAANTGELFF.

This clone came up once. CDR3 sequence: CASRRTGNQYEKLFF. The CDR3 DNA sequence: TGTGCCAGCAGGCGGACAGGAAATCAGTATGAAAAACTGTTTTTT. The V call is TRBV2, the J call TRBJ1-4; 7 bases agree with TRBD1. With 6 bases clipped from V and 6 bases from J, the junction kept 10 bases outside the gene matches. The germline V gene has CDR1 SNHLY and CDR2 FYNNEI. The CDR3 loop spans 15 amino acids.